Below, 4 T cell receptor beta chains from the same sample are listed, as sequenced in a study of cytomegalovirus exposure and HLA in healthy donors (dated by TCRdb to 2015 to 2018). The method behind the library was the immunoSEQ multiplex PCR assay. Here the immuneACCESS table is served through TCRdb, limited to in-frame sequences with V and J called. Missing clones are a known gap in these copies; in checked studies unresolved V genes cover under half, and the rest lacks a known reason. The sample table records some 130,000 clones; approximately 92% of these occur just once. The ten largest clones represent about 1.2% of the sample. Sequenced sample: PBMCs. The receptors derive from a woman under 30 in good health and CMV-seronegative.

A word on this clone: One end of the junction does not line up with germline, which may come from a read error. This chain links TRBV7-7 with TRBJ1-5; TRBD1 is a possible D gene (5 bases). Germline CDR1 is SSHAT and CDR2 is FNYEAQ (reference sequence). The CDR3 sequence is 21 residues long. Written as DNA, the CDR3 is TGTGCTAGCAGCTTAGCTTCCCATTGGGAGGAGGGGATGAATAGCAATCAGCCCCAGCATTTT. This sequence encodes CASSLASHWEEGMNSNQPQHF.

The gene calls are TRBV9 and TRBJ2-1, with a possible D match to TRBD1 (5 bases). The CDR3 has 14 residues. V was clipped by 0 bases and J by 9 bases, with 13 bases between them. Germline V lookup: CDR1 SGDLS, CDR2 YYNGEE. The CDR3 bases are TGTGCCAGCAGCGTAGAACAGGTAGTTAGTGAGCAGTTCTTC. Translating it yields CASSVEQVVSEQFF. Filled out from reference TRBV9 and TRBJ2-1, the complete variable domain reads DSGVTQTPKHLITATGQRVTLRCSPRSGDLSVYWYQQSLDQGLQFLIQYYNGEERAKGNILERFSAQQFPDLHSELNLSSLELGDSALYFCASSVEQVVSEQFFGPGTRLTVL.

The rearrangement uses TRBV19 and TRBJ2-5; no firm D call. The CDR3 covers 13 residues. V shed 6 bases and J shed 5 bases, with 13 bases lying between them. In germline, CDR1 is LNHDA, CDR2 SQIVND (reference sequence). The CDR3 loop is CASSPQARETQYF. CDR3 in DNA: TGTGCCAGTAGCCCCCAGGCCAGGGAGACCCAGTACTTC.

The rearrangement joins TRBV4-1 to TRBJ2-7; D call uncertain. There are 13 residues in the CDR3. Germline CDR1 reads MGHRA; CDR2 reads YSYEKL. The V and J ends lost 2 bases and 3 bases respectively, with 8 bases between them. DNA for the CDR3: TGCGCCAGCAGCCAAAACTTGAACTACGAGCAGTACTTC. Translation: CASSQNLNYEQYF.